These T cell receptor beta chains were read from a single sample in a study of blood T cell repertoires in COVID-19. Assay used: immunoSEQ multiplex PCR; TCRdb lists only in-frame clones, some missing. Here the sample spans fewer than 200,000 clones, roughly 81% being singletons. Sample: peripheral blood. The receptors stem from a man aged 40-55 years with acute or convalescent COVID-19. CDR3s include the opening cysteine and the closing phenylalanine or tryptophan. A D gene is named only where the DNA matches it firmly. Where a row states a size, it is once, few, many or the class of an expanded clone; other rows omit it.

TRBD1,NA,TRBJ2-7,TRBV28,CASSYSGTGQEQYF,TGTGCCAGCAGCTATTCCGGGACAGGGCAAGAGCAGTACTTC
NA,NA,TRBJ2-5,TRBV29-1,CSVEFAATQYF,TGCAGCGTTGAGTTTGCGGCGACCCAGTACTTC
NA,NA,TRBJ1-4,TRBV5-5,CASSPPPRNEKLFF,TGTGCCAGCAGCCCCCCCCCGCGGAATGAAAAACTGTTTTTT
TRBD1,NA,TRBJ1-1,TRBV7-9,CASSWIQGNEAFF,TGTGCCAGCAGCTGGATACAGGGGAATGAAGCTTTCTTT
TRBD2,NA,TRBJ2-1,TRBV30,CAWNPGTSGSDNEQFF,TGTGCCTGGAATCCCGGAACTAGCGGGTCCGACAATGAGCAGTTCTTC
NA,NA,TRBJ2-3,TRBV5-1,CASSSQGATQYF,TGCGCCAGCAGCTCACAGGGAGCTACGCAGTATTTT
NA,NA,TRBJ1-5,TRBV30,CAWSAPSGNQPQHF,TGTGCCTGGAGTGCCCCCAGCGGAAATCAGCCCCAGCATTTT
TRBD2,NA,TRBJ2-3,TRBV5-4,CASSLNGGGRTDTQYF,TGTGCCAGCAGCCTAAACGGGGGGGGCCGCACAGATACGCAGTATTTT
TRBD1,NA,TRBJ2-1,TRBV19,CASSRGTGVSNEQFF,TGTGCCAGTAGTAGAGGGACAGGGGTTTCAAATGAGCAGTTCTTC
NA,NA,TRBJ1-5,TRBV6-5,CASSHAGDNQPQHF,TGTGCCAGCAGTCATGCCGGGGATAATCAGCCCCAGCATTTT
TRBD2,few,TRBJ2-5,TRBV3-1/TRBV3-2,CASSRGLAGGIETQYF,TGTGCCAGCAGCCGAGGGCTAGCGGGGGGCATAGAGACCCAGTACTTC
TRBD1,NA,TRBJ1-2,TRBV7-3,CASSSGQGYGYTF,TGTGCCAGCAGCTCGGGACAGGGCTATGGCTACACCTTC
NA,NA,TRBJ2-5,TRBV5-1,CASRSPVGGGSETQYF,TGCGCCAGCAGGTCTCCGGTTGGTGGAGGGTCAGAGACCCAGTACTTC
TRBD2,NA,TRBJ2-3,TRBV7-3,CASSLQPSGGRGTDTQYF,TGTGCCAGCAGCTTACAGCCTAGCGGGGGGCGGGGCACAGATACGCAGTATTTT
TRBD1,NA,TRBJ1-1,TRBV14,CASRSRGEAFF,TGTGCCAGCAGATCCAGGGGGGAGGCTTTCTTT
NA,NA,TRBJ2-1,TRBV11-2,CASSPWGGGGNEQFF,TGTGCCAGCAGCCCGTGGGGCGGGGGCGGCAATGAGCAGTTCTTC
TRBD1,NA,TRBJ2-2,TRBV18,CASSPGQANTGELFF,TGTGCCAGCTCACCGGGACAGGCGAACACCGGGGAGCTGTTTTTT
TRBD1,NA,TRBJ1-1,TRBV28,CASSLGSGGANTEAFF,TGTGCCAGCAGTTTAGGCTCAGGGGGAGCGAACACTGAAGCTTTCTTT
NA,few,TRBJ1-5,TRBV28,CASRLPQGGNQPQHF,TGTGCCAGCAGGCTCCCTCAGGGTGGCAATCAGCCCCAGCATTTT
TRBD1,NA,TRBJ1-2,TRBV28,CASRPRDRGTYGYTF,TGTGCCAGCAGGCCCAGGGACAGGGGTACCTATGGCTACACCTTC
TRBD2,NA,TRBJ2-2,TRBV24-1,CATMVQRGANTGELFF,TGTGCCACCATGGTACAGCGGGGGGCCAACACCGGGGAGCTGTTTTTT
NA,NA,TRBJ1-1,TRBV7-9,CASSSNGRRDTEAFF,TGTGCCAGCAGCTCCAATGGCAGGAGGGACACTGAAGCTTTCTTT